This T cell receptor (beta chain) was identified in a study of blood T cells in healthy people across ages. Study-wide points: While age rose, TCR beta diversity per million T cells dropped in a roughly linear way.

Using a J-beta primer mix together with a sample-barcoded 5' primer, a second PCR was run for about 6 to 12 cycles. Each of the cDNA molecules was tagged by a template-switch adaptor with 12 random nucleotides. TCRdb called the 5' RACE reads again in MiXCR, with one record for every CDR3 protein. This sample has more than 900,000 distinct CDR3 sequences; 25% occur once, and the top ten carry less than 0.75%. Details on this clonotype: Its antigen remains unidentified.

This CDR3 has 14 residues. The germline gives CDR1 DFQATT, CDR2 SNEGSKA (reference sequence). V was clipped by 2 bases and J by 5 bases; unmatched bases: 3. Separately, the same data were catalogued under a study of T cells of mothers and their children. That source notes: Every mother produced more than 10 million TCR beta CDR3 reads, whereas every child provided around 3 million.

The source material was blood. The chain carries TRBV20-1 and TRBJ2-3, with 11 bases identical to TRBD2. This sequence originates from a girl aged 2 to 9 in good health. The CDR3 DNA is TGCAGTGCTAGATCTGGACTAGCGGGAGATACGCAGTATTTT. The encoded protein is CSARSGLAGDTQYF.